Presented here are 28 T cell receptor beta chains from one specimen sequenced in a study of blood T cell repertoires in COVID-19. The assay was immunoSEQ multiplex PCR, and TCRdb's table has in-frame clones only and misses some. The sample lists 95,000 to 150,000 clones, roughly 90% occurring once. Sequencing was done on a sample of peripheral blood. These receptors were collected from a woman aged 80 or older with acute or convalescent COVID-19.

J is TRBJ2-3 and V is TRBV6-8, with TRBD2 identical over 10 bases. Trimming at V came to 2 bases and at J to 2 bases, leaving 7 bases not matched to a gene. The CDR3 is 17 amino acids. Germline CDR1 MNHGY, CDR2 SAAAGT. The CDR3 sequence is CASSYMRLAGDTDTQYF. CDR3 bases: TGTGCCAGCAGTTACATGAGGCTAGCGGGGGACACAGATACGCAGTATTTT.

The gene calls are TRBV28 and TRBJ2-1, with TRBD2 matching over 7 bases. The germline V gene has CDR1 MDHEN and CDR2 SYDVKM. The CDR3 is 14 amino acids. Trimming at V came to 6 bases and at J to 0 bases, leaving 2 bases not matched to a gene. The chain's CDR3 is CASSGGSSYNEQFF. The CDR3 DNA reads as TGTGCCAGCAGCGGGGGGAGCTCCTACAATGAGCAGTTCTTC.

The V call is TRBV19, the J call TRBJ2-6; D is undetermined. V was cut by 3 bases and J by 1 base, with 13 bases left in between. This CDR3 has 17 amino acids. Germline V gene sequence: CDR1 LNHDA, CDR2 SQIVND (reference sequence). CDR3 sequence: CASSMGPSWSGANVLTF. The CDR3 DNA is TGTGCCAGTAGTATGGGCCCGTCTTGGTCTGGGGCCAACGTCCTGACTTTC. Variable domain in full (rest from reference TRBV19 and TRBJ2-6): DGGITQSPKYLFRKEGQNVTLSCEQNLNHDAMYWYRQDPGQGLRLIYYSQIVNDFQKGDIAEGYSVSREKKESFPLTVTSAQKNPTAFYLCASSMGPSWSGANVLTFGAGSRLTVL.

The genes are TRBV6-5 and TRBJ1-2; weak D call: TRBD1 (6 bases). The germline V gene has CDR1 MNHEY and CDR2 SVGAGI. This CDR3 region has 14 residues. V was pared by 2 bases and J by 8 bases, with 15 bases between. The CDR3 region is CASSYVSGAWGYTF. As DNA, the CDR3 is TGTGCCAGCAGTTACGTATCAGGGGCGTGGGGCTACACCTTC.

The chain recombines TRBV5-1 with TRBJ1-3; weak D call: TRBD1 (5 bases). V lost 4 bases to trimming and J lost 0 bases, with 17 bases between them. CDR1 and CDR2 from the germline V gene are SGHRS and YFSETQ. The CDR3 has 17 amino acids. The CDR3 DNA reads TGCGCCAGCAGCCCGCGCGGGGGGTTAAGCTCTGGAAACACCATATATTTT. Translated, it gives CASSPRGGLSSGNTIYF.

V and J are TRBV19 and TRBJ1-1, with TRBD1 identical over 7 bases. V was clipped by 9 bases and J by 5 bases; unmatched bases: 12. The CDR3 totals 14 residues. CDR1 and CDR2 from the germline V gene are LNHDA and SQIVND (reference sequence). This CDR3 is CASAMTGRYTEAFF. The CDR3 DNA follows: TGTGCCAGCGCGATGACAGGGCGATATACTGAAGCTTTCTTT. Based on the CDR3 plus reference TRBV19 and TRBJ1-1, the full variable domain is DGGITQSPKYLFRKEGQNVTLSCEQNLNHDAMYWYRQDPGQGLRLIYYSQIVNDFQKGDIAEGYSVSREKKESFPLTVTSAQKNPTAFYLCASAMTGRYTEAFFGQGTRLTVV.

The rearrangement links TRBV24-1 to TRBJ2-5; tentative D call: TRBD1 (6 bases). From germline, CDR1 is KGHDR and CDR2 SFDVKD. The CDR3 has 12 residues. The V gene lost 9 bases and the J gene lost 4 bases, with 11 bases spanning the gap. The CDR3: CATSTGSETQYF. The CDR3 DNA reads as TGTGCCACCTCGACAGGATCAGAGACCCAGTACTTC.

This clone was seen a single time. This rearrangement joins TRBV10-3 to TRBJ2-3; the match to TRBD2 covers 12 bases. CDR3 length: 17 amino acids. The junction had 5 bases not matched to a gene; V was cut back by 4 bases and J by 0 bases. Per the germline V gene, CDR1 is ENHRY and CDR2 is SYGVKD. The CDR3 nucleotides are TGTGCCATCAGTGTGCTAGCGGGAGGGACCAGCACAGATACGCAGTATTTT. Its translation: CAISVLAGGTSTDTQYF.

A few counts support this clone. The chain couples TRBV27 to TRBJ1-5; 8 nucleotides match TRBD1. Germline CDR1 reads MNHEY; CDR2 reads SMNVEV (reference sequence). This CDR3 is built from 15 residues. Trimming removed 6 bases from V and 2 bases from J; junction bases left unmatched: 6. This CDR3 is CASRGQVGGNQPQHF. The CDR3 DNA reads as TGTGCCAGCAGGGGACAGGTAGGCGGCAATCAGCCCCAGCATTTT.

The rearrangement uses TRBV18 and TRBJ1-5; 9 positions match TRBD1. The V segment lost 8 bases and the J segment 2 bases; nucleotides outside the gene matches: 4. Germline lookup yields CDR1 KGHSH and CDR2 LQKENI. The CDR3 sequence is 14 residues long. This CDR3 is CASTGQGGNQPQHF. CDR3 bases: TGTGCCAGCACGGGACAGGGAGGCAATCAGCCCCAGCATTTT. Supplemented by reference TRBV18 and TRBJ1-5, the full variable domain reads NAGVMQNPRHLVRRRGQEARLRCSPMKGHSHVYWYRQLPEEGLKFMVYLQKENIIDESGMPKERFSAEFPKEGPSILRIQQVVRGDSAAYFCASTGQGGNQPQHFGDGTRLSIL.

The chain recombines TRBV7-3 with TRBJ1-1, with 7 bases lining up with TRBD1. CDR1 and CDR2 from the germline V gene are SGHTA and FQGTGA. The V and J ends lost 7 bases and 6 bases, in that order; junction bases with no gene match: 8. The CDR3 sequence is 13 residues long. The CDR3 here is CASTQIGGSEAFF. The CDR3 region has the DNA TGTGCCAGCACCCAAATAGGGGGCTCTGAAGCTTTCTTT.

The V and J genes are TRBV3-1 (or the pseudogene TRBV3-2) and TRBJ2-7; TRBD1 agrees at 9 bases. The germline gives CDR1 LGHDT, CDR2 YNNKEL (reference sequence). CDR3 length equals 15 residues. The J segment lost 7 bases and the V segment lost 4 bases, leaving 11 bases of the junction unmatched. CDR3 loop: CASSRGQGAPGEQYF. The CDR3 DNA sequence: TGTGCCAGCAGCCGGGGACAGGGAGCCCCCGGGGAGCAGTACTTC.

The gene calls are TRBV7-9 and TRBJ1-4; 10 bases match TRBD1. Losses at the gene ends were 4 bases for V and 8 bases for J; bases not matched to a gene: 7. Germline V gene sequence: CDR1 SEHNR, CDR2 FQNEAQ (reference sequence). This CDR3 is built from 15 residues. DNA of the CDR3: TGTGCCAGCAGCTCCGACAGGGGGCGAAGAGAAAAACTGTTTTTT. It yields the protein CASSSDRGRREKLFF.

The genes are TRBV19 and TRBJ1-5; tentative D call: TRBD1 (6 bases). The germline V gene has CDR1 LNHDA and CDR2 SQIVND (reference sequence). The V gene lost 5 bases and the J gene lost 4 bases, with 15 bases spanning the gap. The CDR3 runs to 15 residues. The CDR3 protein is CASSSTGFWNQPQHF. The DNA of the CDR3 is TGTGCCAGTAGTTCCACAGGGTTTTGGAATCAGCCCCAGCATTTT.

The chain joins TRBV11-2 to TRBJ2-5; 7 bases map to TRBD2. V shed 1 base and J 5 bases; nucleotides not matched to a gene: 4. This CDR3 contains 14 residues. Germline V CDR1 and CDR2: SGHAT, FQNNGV. CDR3 bases: TGTGCCAGCAGCTTAGGGGGGAGGGGTGAGACCCAGTACTTC. Its translation is CASSLGGRGETQYF.

CDR3 protein: CASSLLRGLPQAGELFF. CDR3 bases: TGTGCCAGCAGCTTACTGAGGGGACTTCCCCAAGCCGGGGAGCTGTTTTTT. This sequence joins TRBV21-1 and TRBJ2-2; the table's D call TRBD2 went unverified against the DNA. TRBV21-1 is annotated as a pseudogene. The length of the CDR3 is 17 residues.

V usage is TRBV5-1 and J usage is TRBJ1-2; D might be TRBD1 (5 bases). V lost 3 bases and J lost 2, with 8 bases in between. Germline V gives CDR1 SGHRS, CDR2 YFSETQ. The CDR3 loop spans 13 amino acids. The CDR3 region is CASSSPGNYGYTF. CDR3 sequence (DNA): TGCGCCAGCAGCTCCCCAGGGAACTATGGCTACACCTTC.

The rearrangement uses TRBV7-9 and TRBJ2-1, with 8 nucleotides matching TRBD1. CDR1 and CDR2 from the germline V gene are SEHNR and FQNEAQ (reference sequence). The trim removed 5 bases at V and 3 bases at J, leaving 6 bases unmatched. CDR3 length: 15 residues. The CDR3, as DNA: TGTGCCAGCAGCCGCGACAGGGGAAACTACAATGAGCAGTTCTTC. The encoded protein is CASSRDRGNYNEQFF.

This clone was seen only once. The chain has TRBV5-6 and TRBJ1-2, with D maybe TRBD1 (6 bases). Germline values: CDR1 SGHDT, CDR2 YYEEEE. V lost 3 bases and J 4 bases, leaving 19 bases between the germline ends. CDR3 length equals 16 residues. The CDR3 here is CASSSLGAGASYGYTF. The CDR3 DNA reads as TGTGCCAGCAGCTCGCTAGGGGCAGGGGCAAGCTATGGCTACACCTTC.

The chain recombines TRBV9 with TRBJ2-1, with TRBD2 identical over 9 bases. V dropped 0 bases and J dropped 3; count of bases not matched to a gene: 4. The CDR3 runs 16 residues. CDR1 and CDR2 (germline): SGDLS, YYNGEE. CDR3 residues: CASSVGAGGNYNEQFF. The CDR3 DNA follows: TGTGCCAGCAGCGTAGGAGCGGGGGGTAACTACAATGAGCAGTTCTTC.

The chain carries TRBV6-1 and TRBJ1-2, with D perhaps matching TRBD1 (5 bases). The ends were cut back, 3 bases at V and 6 bases at J, with 8 bases in the middle. The CDR3 is 12 residues long. Germline V lookup: CDR1 MNHNS, CDR2 SASEGT. This chain's CDR3 is CASSDRQNGYTF. CDR3 sequence (DNA): TGTGCCAGCAGTGATCGACAGAATGGCTACACCTTC.

CDR3: CASSEMTGFGYGYTF. The CDR3 coding sequence is TGTGCCAGCAGTGAAATGACAGGGTTCGGCTATGGCTACACCTTC. The chain carries TRBV6-1 and TRBJ1-2; 7 bases fit TRBD1. The V segment lost 2 bases and the J segment 4 bases; nucleotides outside the gene matches: 7. CDR1 is MNHNS, CDR2 SASEGT, per germline. This CDR3 has 15 amino acids.

The CDR3 nucleotides read TGTGCCACCAGCAACGACAGGGGGCGGTATCAGCCCCAGCATTTT. This sequence encodes CATSNDRGRYQPQHF. The J gene is TRBJ1-5, the V gene TRBV15; 10 bases agree with TRBD1. The CDR3 length is 15 residues. Germline values: CDR1 LNHNV, CDR2 YYDKDF (reference sequence). J lost 5 bases, V lost 4 bases, and 5 bases had no gene match. Variable domain in full (rest from reference TRBV15 and TRBJ1-5): DAMVIQNPRYQVTQFGKPVTLSCSQTLNHNVMYWYQQKSSQAPKLLFHYYDKDFNNEADTPDNFQSRRPNTSFCFLDIRSPGLGDTAMYLCATSNDRGRYQPQHFGDGTRLSIL.

The chain has TRBV5-1 and TRBJ2-5; D might be TRBD1 (5 bases). V lost 5 bases and J 2 bases, leaving 13 bases between the germline ends. Germline assignment: CDR1 SGHRS and CDR2 YFSETQ. The CDR3 sequence is 14 residues long. The CDR3 DNA reads TGCGCCAGCAGTTGGTCAGGGATACAAGAGACCCAGTACTTC. Translated: CASSWSGIQETQYF.

The CDR3 region has the DNA TGTGCCAGCAGTTTCCGGAGGAACACTGAAGCTTTCTTT. Translated, it gives CASSFRRNTEAFF. The rearrangement joins TRBV28 to TRBJ1-1, with no clear D. CDR1 and CDR2 (germline): MDHEN, SYDVKM. V shed 3 bases and J shed 1 base, with 6 bases lying between them. This CDR3 spans 13 amino acids. The variable domain in full, completed from reference TRBV28 and TRBJ1-1, reads DVKVTQSSRYLVKRTGEKVFLECVQDMDHENMFWYRQDPGLGLRLIYFSYDVKMKEKGDIPEGYSVSREKKERFSLILESASTNQTSMYLCASSFRRNTEAFFGQGTRLTVV.

This clone was detected only once. The chain employs TRBV7-2 and TRBJ2-3; 12 bases line up with TRBD1. The CDR3 length is 16 residues. Germline CDR1 is SGHTA and CDR2 is FQGNSA. The junction had 4 bases not matched to a gene; V was cut back by 5 bases and J by 1 base. The CDR3 DNA reads TGTGCCAGCAGCGGTGGGGACAGGGGGCGCACAGATACGCAGTATTTT. This sequence encodes CASSGGDRGRTDTQYF.

The J gene is TRBJ2-2, the V gene TRBV9; 13 bases line up with TRBD2. Trimming removed 4 bases from V and 7 bases from J; junction bases left unmatched: 7. The germline V gene encodes CDR1 SGDLS and CDR2 YYNGEE. The CDR3 is made up of 16 amino acids. In DNA form, the CDR3 reads TGTGCCAGCAGCTCACTAGCGGGGGGGCCATACGGGGAGCTGTTTTTT. The encoded protein is CASSSLAGGPYGELFF.

This clone was detected once. The gene calls are TRBV5-8 and TRBJ2-4, with 9 bases aligning to TRBD1. CDR3 length: 17 amino acids. V trimming: 4 bases; J trimming: 1 base; junction bases outside the gene matches: 9. Germline CDR1 SGHTS, CDR2 YDEGEE. The CDR3 here is CASSQGTGNRAKNIQYF. The CDR3 coding sequence is TGTGCCAGCAGCCAGGGGACAGGGAATCGCGCCAAAAACATTCAGTACTTC.